This T cell receptor beta chain was sequenced during a study of molecular identifiers for immune sequencing clone quantification. As to this clonotype: Just one base apart from a much larger clone, this may be a read error.

CDR1 is SGHVS and CDR2 is FNYEAQ in the germline V gene. This CDR3 region has 14 residues. Libraries of naive CD8 cells were prepared from roughly 18,000 to 920,000 sorted cells using 10%, 30% or 50% RNA. Methods described previously, with TCR primers listed, were used for bulk TCR libraries. From the PCR reads, TCRdb called clonotypes with MiXCR, one entry per CDR3 protein. Here the sample spans 53,000 or so distinct CDR3 sequences, roughly a third being singletons. The rearrangement uses TRBV7-6 and TRBJ1-1, with a possible D match to TRBD1 (5 bases). The TCR sequence derives from a human donor in good health. Some libraries in this study had Jurkat cell RNA spiked in. The sample comprised naive CD8+ T cells from blood, with Jurkat cell RNA spiked in. As to subset: FACS-sorted CD8+CD4-CCR7+CD45RA+ naive T cells. CDR3 in DNA: TGTGCCAGCAGCTTAGCGGGGCCGAACACTGTAGCTTTCTTT. It translates to CASSLAGPNTVAFF.